One and the same sample provided the 15 T cell receptor beta chains below, sequenced in a study of blood T cell repertoires in COVID-19. Profiling relied on immunoSEQ multiplex PCR, and the TCRdb table lists in-frame clones only, not all of them. The table includes 250,000 or so clones, roughly 86% detected once. Sequenced: PBMCs or T cells enriched from blood (not recorded which). Receptors originate from a woman aged 18-29 years who had recovered from COVID-19.

The table lists this clone with a count of one. J is TRBJ2-7 and V is TRBV20-1; 7 nucleotides align to TRBD1. In germline, CDR1 is DFQATT, CDR2 SNEGSKA (reference sequence). CDR3 length: 14 amino acids. V trimming: 3 bases; J trimming: 2 bases; junction bases outside the gene matches: 7. The CDR3 sequence is CSASETGVAYEQYF. CDR3 DNA sequence: TGCAGTGCTAGTGAAACAGGGGTTGCCTACGAGCAGTACTTC.

J is TRBJ2-7 and V is TRBV9, with 7 positions matching TRBD1. The CDR3 contains 16 residues. Germline-derived CDR1 and CDR2 are SGDLS and YYNGEE. Unmatched junction bases numbered 18, after V lost 4 bases and J lost 8 bases. The CDR3 DNA is TGTGCCAGCAGCCCAGGGCAGGGGGACCCTTGGTTTAAGCAGTACTTC. This encodes CASSPGQGDPWFKQYF.

This clone was picked up a small number of times. This chain uses TRBV2 with TRBJ2-5; 10 nucleotides align to TRBD1. Trimming cost V 7 bases and J 7 bases; bases outside gene matches: 12. The CDR3 is 15 residues long. Germline V gene data show CDR1 as SNHLY and CDR2 as FYNNEI. CDR3 sequence (DNA): TGTGCCAGCACCGGAGGGACAGGGGCTCTAGGGACCCAGTACTTC. Amino acid sequence: CASTGGTGALGTQYF.

The chain has TRBV4-1 and TRBJ2-3; 8 bases line up with TRBD1. V was clipped by 3 bases and J by 3 bases; unmatched bases: 2. The germline V gene has CDR1 MGHRA and CDR2 YSYEKL. The CDR3 runs 14 residues. The CDR3 loop reads CASSHDRGTDTQYF. In DNA form, the CDR3 reads TGCGCCAGCAGCCATGACAGGGGAACAGATACGCAGTATTTT.

This chain joins TRBV19 and TRBJ1-1; D possibly corresponds to TRBD1 (6 bases). The CDR3 is 15 residues long. Trimming left V 4 bases short and J 1 base short, with 13 bases between. From germline, CDR1 is LNHDA and CDR2 SQIVND (reference sequence). The CDR3 region is CASSNSDRPNTEAFF. CDR3 in DNA: TGTGCCAGTAGTAACTCGGACAGACCGAACACTGAAGCTTTCTTT.

The chain combines TRBV19 with TRBJ1-5; 7 nucleotides match TRBD1. CDR3 length: 15 amino acids. V lost 6 bases to trimming and J lost 3 bases; unmatched junction nucleotides: 8. CDR1 is LNHDA and CDR2 is SQIVND in the germline V gene (reference sequence). The CDR3 protein is CASRRTGDVNQPQHF. The DNA of the CDR3 is TGTGCCAGTAGGCGCACAGGGGATGTCAATCAGCCCCAGCATTTT.

The rearrangement uses TRBV7-2 and TRBJ1-1, with D perhaps matching TRBD1 (5 bases). The CDR3 contains 13 residues. The germline V and J ends were trimmed by 3 bases and 4 bases, with 9 bases remaining between them. Germline loops: CDR1 SGHTA, CDR2 FQGNSA. CDR3 sequence reads: CASSLGGTTEAFF. CDR3 nucleotides: TGTGCCAGCAGCTTGGGGGGAACCACTGAAGCTTTCTTT.

This clone was recorded only once. CDR3 bases: TGCGCCAGCAGCCAAGTTGTCCTCGGGTACAGGGGGCATGGCTACACCTTC. It yields the protein CASSQVVLGYRGHGYTF. This rearrangement joins TRBV4-1 to TRBJ1-2; TRBD1 matches at 9 bases. Germline V gene lookup returns CDR1 MGHRA and CDR2 YSYEKL. This CDR3 region has 17 residues. J was trimmed by 6 bases and V by 1 base; bases with no gene match: 12.

In DNA form, the CDR3 reads TGTGCCATCAGTGACCCTACCGGGACTAGAGGAAACATTCAGTACTTC. It yields the protein CAISDPTGTRGNIQYF. J is TRBJ2-4 and V is TRBV10-3, with TRBD2 identical over 8 bases. V lost 3 bases, J lost 6 bases, and 10 bases stayed unmatched. Germline V CDR1 and CDR2: ENHRY, SYGVKD. This CDR3 has 16 amino acids.

The V gene is TRBV5-6, the J gene TRBJ2-3, with TRBD2 identical over 11 bases. V shed 4 bases and J 0 bases; nucleotides not matched to a gene: 4. This CDR3 has 16 residues. From germline, CDR1 is SGHDT and CDR2 YYEEEE. The CDR3 is CASSALAGVSTDTQYF. The DNA of the CDR3 is TGTGCCAGCAGCGCACTAGCGGGAGTAAGCACAGATACGCAGTATTTT. Together with reference TRBV5-6 and TRBJ2-3, the CDR3 gives the full variable domain: DAGVTQSPTHLIKTRGQQVTLRCSPKSGHDTVSWYQQALGQGPQFIFQYYEEEERQRGNFPDRFSGHQFPNYSSELNVNALLLGDSALYLCASSALAGVSTDTQYFGPGTRLTVL.

The rearrangement links TRBV28 to TRBJ1-2; tentatively, D is TRBD1 (6 bases). The CDR3 has 14 amino acids. Trimming shortened V by 5 bases and J by 7 bases, and 17 bases separated the two germline ends. Germline V gene sequence: CDR1 MDHEN, CDR2 SYDVKM. As DNA, the CDR3 is TGTGCCAGCAGTGCGCACCCCGGGGGGCTTGGCTACACCTTC. The encoded protein is CASSAHPGGLGYTF.

V and J are TRBV30 and TRBJ2-4; 10 nucleotides match TRBD2. This CDR3 contains 14 residues. CDR1 GTSNPN and CDR2 SVGIG come from the germline V gene (reference sequence). Trimming cost V 2 bases and J 5 bases; bases outside gene matches: 3. The CDR3 spells CAWSTGLAENIQYF. The CDR3 DNA is TGTGCCTGGAGTACCGGACTAGCGGAAAACATTCAGTACTTC.

CDR3 sequence (DNA): TGTGCCAGCAGCCCTGGGGCAGGACAGGAAAACACCATATATTTT. Protein sequence: CASSPGAGQENTIYF. The V and J genes are TRBV11-3 and TRBJ1-3; 7 bases agree with TRBD1. Trimming took 5 bases from V and 6 from J; bases not matched to a gene: 10. This CDR3 has 15 amino acids. Germline-derived CDR1 and CDR2 are SGHNT and YENEEA.

The genes are TRBV25-1 and TRBJ1-6; 8 nucleotides align to TRBD1. The CDR3 loop spans 15 amino acids. The trim removed 3 bases at V and 8 bases at J, leaving 6 bases unmatched. Germline V lookup: CDR1 MGHDK, CDR2 SYGVNS. The CDR3 is CASSDPRGPDSPLHF. In DNA form, the CDR3 reads TGTGCCAGCAGTGACCCCAGGGGGCCAGATTCACCCCTCCACTTT.

The rearrangement links TRBV27 to TRBJ1-1; D call uncertain. The germline V gene has CDR1 MNHEY and CDR2 SMNVEV (reference sequence). This CDR3 has 14 amino acids. Trimming took 3 bases from V and 2 from J, leaving 10 bases between them. CDR3 in amino acids: CASSLRVFNTEAFF. CDR3 DNA: TGTGCCAGCAGTTTGAGGGTTTTTAACACTGAAGCTTTCTTT.